This TCR beta chain was recorded in a study of T cell responses to AZD1222 COVID-19 vaccine. About the research overall: Combined were second doses at about 4 or about 12 weeks. Study-level points and caveats: Females made up more of the donors, who were largely white British, and clonal diversity may have come out too low. Spike-specific TCRs gained breadth and depth after people received two AZD1222 doses.

The CDR3 extends over 14 amino acids. Deletions cut 7 bases from V and 2 bases from J, with 12 bases between. From germline, CDR1 is MDHEN and CDR2 SYDVKM. Only in-frame clones appear in the TCRdb table, and some are missing; sequencing was by immunoSEQ multiplex PCR. This sample has about 60,000 clones; 85% occur once, and the top ten carry roughly 19%. As concerns this clone: As yet, its antigen is unknown.

The chain employs TRBV28 and TRBJ1-5; D perhaps matches TRBD1 (6 bases). The origin of this receptor is an adult in good health. The sequencing here drew on peripheral blood, taken on day 0 of AZD1222 vaccination. The CDR3 is CASKQGGGNQPQHF. The CDR3 DNA is TGTGCCAGCAAACAGGGAGGGGGCAATCAGCCCCAGCATTTT. Based on the CDR3 plus reference TRBV28 and TRBJ1-5, the full variable domain is DVKVTQSSRYLVKRTGEKVFLECVQDMDHENMFWYRQDPGLGLRLIYFSYDVKMKEKGDIPEGYSVSREKKERFSLILESASTNQTSMYLCASKQGGGNQPQHFGDGTRLSIL.